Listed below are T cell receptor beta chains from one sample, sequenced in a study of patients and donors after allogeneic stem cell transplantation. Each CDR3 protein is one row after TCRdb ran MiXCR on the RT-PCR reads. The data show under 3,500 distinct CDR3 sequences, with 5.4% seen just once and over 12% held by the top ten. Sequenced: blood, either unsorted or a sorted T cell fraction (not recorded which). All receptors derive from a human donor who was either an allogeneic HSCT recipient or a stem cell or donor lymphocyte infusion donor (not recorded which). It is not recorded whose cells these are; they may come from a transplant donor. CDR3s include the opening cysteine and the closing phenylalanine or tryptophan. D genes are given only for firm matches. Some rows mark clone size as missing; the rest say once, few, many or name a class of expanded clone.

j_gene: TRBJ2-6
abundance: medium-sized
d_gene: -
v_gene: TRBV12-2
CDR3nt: TGTGCAAGTCGCTTCGACCAGGGCAGGCGACACTCTGGGGCCAACGTCCTGACTTTC
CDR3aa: CASRFDQGRRHSGANVLTF

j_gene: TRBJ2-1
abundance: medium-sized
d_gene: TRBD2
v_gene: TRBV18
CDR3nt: TGTGCCAGCTCCCTAGCGGGTGAAGAGCAGTTCTTC
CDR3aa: CASSLAGEEQFF

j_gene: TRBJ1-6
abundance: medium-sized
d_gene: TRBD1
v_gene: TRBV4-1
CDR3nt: TGCGCCAGCAGCCAAACACCGGGACAGGGGAGCTCCTATAATTCACCCCTCCACTTT
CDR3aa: CASSQTPGQGSSYNSPLHF

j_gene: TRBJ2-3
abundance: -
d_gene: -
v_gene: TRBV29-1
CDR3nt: TGCAGCGTCCGAGGGGGGCTCACAGATACGCAGTATTTT
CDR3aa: CSVRGGLTDTQYF

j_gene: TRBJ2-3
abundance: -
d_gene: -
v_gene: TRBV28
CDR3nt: TGTGCCAGCACCCCGGCGGGAATTATCACAGATACGCAGTATTTT
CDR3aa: CASTPAGIITDTQYF

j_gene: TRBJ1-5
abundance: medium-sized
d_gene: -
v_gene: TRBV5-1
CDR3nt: TGCGCCAGCAGCCTTGGGGGGTCTTATAGCAATCAGCCCCAGCATTTT
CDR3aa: CASSLGGSYSNQPQHF

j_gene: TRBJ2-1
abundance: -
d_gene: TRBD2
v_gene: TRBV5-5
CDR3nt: TGTGCCAGCAGCCCCGGACTAGCGGGAGCCAATGAGCAGTTCTTC
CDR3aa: CASSPGLAGANEQFF

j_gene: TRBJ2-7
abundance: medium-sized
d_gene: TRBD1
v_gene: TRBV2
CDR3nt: TGTGCCAGCATCGCTTCCCTGACAGGGAGCTCCTACGAGCAGTACTTC
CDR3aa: CASIASLTGSSYEQYF

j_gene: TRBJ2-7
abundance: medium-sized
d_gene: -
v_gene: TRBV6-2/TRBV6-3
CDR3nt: TGTGCCAGCGGTAACTCCTACGAGCAGTACTTC
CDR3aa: CASGNSYEQYF

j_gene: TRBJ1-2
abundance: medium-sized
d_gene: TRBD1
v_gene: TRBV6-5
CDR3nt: TGTGCCAGCAGTCGGGACAGGGCGGAATATGGCTACACCTTC
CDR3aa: CASSRDRAEYGYTF

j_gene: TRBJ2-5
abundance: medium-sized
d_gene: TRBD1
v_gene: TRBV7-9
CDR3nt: TGTGCCAGCAGCTTCCCCAACAGGGGACCCAAAGAGACCCAGTACTTC
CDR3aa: CASSFPNRGPKETQYF

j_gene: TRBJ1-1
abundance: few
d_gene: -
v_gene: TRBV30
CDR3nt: TGTGCCTGGAAAAGGTTCACTGAAGCTTTCTTT
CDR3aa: CAWKRFTEAFF

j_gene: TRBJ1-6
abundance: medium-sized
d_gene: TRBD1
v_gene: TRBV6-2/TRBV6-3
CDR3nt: TGTGCCAGCAGCTTCGGCAGGGGGTATTCACCCCTCCACTTT
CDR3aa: CASSFGRGYSPLHF

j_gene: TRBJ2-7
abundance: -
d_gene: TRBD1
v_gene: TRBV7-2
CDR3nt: TGTGCCAGCAGCTCCCCCTCGACAGGGACAGGGAGAGCCTACGAGCAGTACTTC
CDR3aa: CASSSPSTGTGRAYEQYF

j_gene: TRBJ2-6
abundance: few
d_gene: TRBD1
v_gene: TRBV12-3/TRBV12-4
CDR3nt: TGTGCCAGCAGTCTCATGACAGGGACAATGCTCTCTGGGGCCAACGTCCTGACTTTC
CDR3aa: CASSLMTGTMLSGANVLTF

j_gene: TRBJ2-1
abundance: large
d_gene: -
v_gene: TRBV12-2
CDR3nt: TGTGCAAGTCGCTTAGCAGGACAGACAGTCTACAATGAGCAGTTCTTC
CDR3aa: CASRLAGQTVYNEQFF

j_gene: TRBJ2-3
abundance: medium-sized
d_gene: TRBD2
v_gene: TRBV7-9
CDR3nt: TGTGCCAGCAGCCCGACTAGCGGCACAGATACGCAGTATTTT
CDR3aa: CASSPTSGTDTQYF

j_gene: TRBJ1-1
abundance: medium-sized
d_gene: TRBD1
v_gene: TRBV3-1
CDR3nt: TGTGCCAGCAGCCAAGGGACAGGGGCGCTTGAAGCTTTCTTT
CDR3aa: CASSQGTGALEAFF

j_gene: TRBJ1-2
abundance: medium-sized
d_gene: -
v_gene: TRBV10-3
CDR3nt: TGTGCCATCTCTACAGGGTCTTATGGCTACACCTTC
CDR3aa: CAISTGSYGYTF

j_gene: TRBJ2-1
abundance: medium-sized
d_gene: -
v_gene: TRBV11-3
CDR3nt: TGTGCCAGCAGCTTAATGGGGTACAATGAGCAGTTCTTC
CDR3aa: CASSLMGYNEQFF

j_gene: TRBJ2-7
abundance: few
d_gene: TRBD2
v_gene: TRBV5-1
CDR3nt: TGCGCCAGCAGCTTCGGAGGGACTAGCGGGAGCTACGAGCAGTACTTC
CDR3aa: CASSFGGTSGSYEQYF

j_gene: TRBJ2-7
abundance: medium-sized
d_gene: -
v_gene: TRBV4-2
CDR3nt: TGTGCCAGCAGCCAAGGCGGAGACTACGAGCAGTACTTC
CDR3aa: CASSQGGDYEQYF

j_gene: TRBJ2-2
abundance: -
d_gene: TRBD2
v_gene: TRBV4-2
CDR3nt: TGTGCCAGCAGCCCGGGACTAGCGGGAGCCGGGGAGCTGTTTTTT
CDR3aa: CASSPGLAGAGELFF

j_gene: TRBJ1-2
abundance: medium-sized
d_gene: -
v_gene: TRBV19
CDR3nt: TGTGCCAGTAGTATACGGCGCCAGGTCTATGGCTACACCTTC
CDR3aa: CASSIRRQVYGYTF

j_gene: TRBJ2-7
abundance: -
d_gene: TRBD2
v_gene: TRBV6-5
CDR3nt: TGTGCCAGCAGTGCTAGGACTAGCGGTTTCTACGAGCAGTACTTC
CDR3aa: CASSARTSGFYEQYF

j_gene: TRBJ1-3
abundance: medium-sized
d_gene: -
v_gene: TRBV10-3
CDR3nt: TGTGCCATCAGTGAGCCTAACACGGAAGGAAACACCATATATTTT
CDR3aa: CAISEPNTEGNTIYF

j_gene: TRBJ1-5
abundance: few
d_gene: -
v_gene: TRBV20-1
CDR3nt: TGCAGTGCCTTCCGACAGGTAAATCAGCCCCAGCATTTT
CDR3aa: CSAFRQVNQPQHF

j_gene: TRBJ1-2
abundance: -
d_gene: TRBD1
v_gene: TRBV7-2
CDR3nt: TGTGCCAGCAGCCGGTCCGGGACAGGGTTCTATGGCTACACCTTC
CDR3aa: CASSRSGTGFYGYTF

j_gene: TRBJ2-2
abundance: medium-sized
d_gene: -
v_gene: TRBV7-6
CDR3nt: TGTGCCAGCAGCTTGGGGACCACAAAAACCGGGGAGCTGTTTTTT
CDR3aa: CASSLGTTKTGELFF

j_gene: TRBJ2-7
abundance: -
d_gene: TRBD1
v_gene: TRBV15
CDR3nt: TGTGCCACCAGGAAGGGACAGGGATCCTACGAGCAGTACTTC
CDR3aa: CATRKGQGSYEQYF

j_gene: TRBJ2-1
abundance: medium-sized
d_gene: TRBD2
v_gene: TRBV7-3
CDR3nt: TGTGCCAGCAGCATGCTAGCGGGAGTGATCGATGAGCAGTTCTTC
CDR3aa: CASSMLAGVIDEQFF

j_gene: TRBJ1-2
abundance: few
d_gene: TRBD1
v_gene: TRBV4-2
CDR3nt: TGTGCCAGCAGCCAAGGACAGGGAACGGGAGGCTACACCTTC
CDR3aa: CASSQGQGTGGYTF

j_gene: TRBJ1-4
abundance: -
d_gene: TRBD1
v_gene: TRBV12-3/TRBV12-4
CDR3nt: TGTGCCAGCAACAGGGGGCTTGAAAAACTGTTTTTT
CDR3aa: CASNRGLEKLFF

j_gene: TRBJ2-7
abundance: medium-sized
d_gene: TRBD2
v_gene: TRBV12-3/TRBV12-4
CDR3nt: TGTGCCAGCAGTTTTACAGCGGGAGCGTACGAGCAGTACTTC
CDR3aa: CASSFTAGAYEQYF

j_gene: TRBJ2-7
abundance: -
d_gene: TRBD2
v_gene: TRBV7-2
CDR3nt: TGTGCCAGCAGCTTCAAAGCGGGAAGTTACGAGCAGTACTTC
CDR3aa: CASSFKAGSYEQYF

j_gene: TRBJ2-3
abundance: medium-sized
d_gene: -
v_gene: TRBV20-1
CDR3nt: TGCAGTGCTAGTGTGCCTTCTCCAGATACGCAGTATTTT
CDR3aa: CSASVPSPDTQYF

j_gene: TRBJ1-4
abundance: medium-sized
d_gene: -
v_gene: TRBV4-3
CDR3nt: TGCGCCAGCAGCCAAGATGCGCGAAGAGGTAATGAAAAACTGTTTTTT
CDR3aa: CASSQDARRGNEKLFF

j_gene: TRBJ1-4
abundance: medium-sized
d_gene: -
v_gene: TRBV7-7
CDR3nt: TGTGCTAGCAGCCCGATGATGGCAAGTGAAAAACTGTTTTTT
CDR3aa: CASSPMMASEKLFF

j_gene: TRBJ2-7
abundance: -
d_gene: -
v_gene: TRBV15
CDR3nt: TGTGCCACCAGCAGATCCACAAACTACGAGCAGTACTTC
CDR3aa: CATSRSTNYEQYF

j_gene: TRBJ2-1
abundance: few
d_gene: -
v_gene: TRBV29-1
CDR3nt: TGCAGCGCAGCCCCGGGGTACGAGCAGTTCTTC
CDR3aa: CSAAPGYEQFF

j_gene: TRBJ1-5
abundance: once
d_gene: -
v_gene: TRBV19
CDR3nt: TGTGCCAGTAGTAGCTACGACGGATATAGCAATCAGCCCCAGCATTTT
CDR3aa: CASSSYDGYSNQPQHF

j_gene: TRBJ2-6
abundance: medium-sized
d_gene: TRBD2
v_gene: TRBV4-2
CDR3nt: TGTGCCAGCAGCCAAGATCGGGGGGGAGGCTCTGGGGCCAACGTCCTGACTTTC
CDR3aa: CASSQDRGGGSGANVLTF

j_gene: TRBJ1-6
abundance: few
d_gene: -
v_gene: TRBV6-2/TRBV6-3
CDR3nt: TGTGCCAGCAGTCTTACAGGGATGGATTCACCCCTCCACTTT
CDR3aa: CASSLTGMDSPLHF

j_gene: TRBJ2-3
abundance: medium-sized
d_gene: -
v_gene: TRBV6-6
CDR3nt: TGTGCCAGCACTATAACCAGCGGGAGCACAGATACGCAGTATTTT
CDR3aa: CASTITSGSTDTQYF

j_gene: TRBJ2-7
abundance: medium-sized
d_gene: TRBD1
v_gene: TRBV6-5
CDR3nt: TGTGCCAGCAGCCGCAGACAGGGGGCCGAGCAGTACTTC
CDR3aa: CASSRRQGAEQYF

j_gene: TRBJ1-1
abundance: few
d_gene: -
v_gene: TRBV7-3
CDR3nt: TGTGCCAGCAGCTTGAGGGGGGACACTGAAGCTTTCTTT
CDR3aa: CASSLRGDTEAFF